Below, 15 T cell receptor beta chains from the same sample are listed, as sequenced in a study of post-analysis software for immune sequencing data. Unique molecular identifiers featured in each of the TCR beta cDNA libraries. MiXCR was run by TCRdb on the PCR reads, yielding one entry per CDR3 protein. Here the sample spans fewer than 700,000 distinct CDR3 sequences, around 40% being singletons. Study results and caveats: A handful of TRBV segments, including TRBV5-6, TRBV5-1 and TRBV20-1, were more frequent in patients than controls.

No antigens are known for them. Sequenced material: blood. These receptors were taken from a girl aged 10 to 17 with multiple sclerosis.

This clonotype was observed a handful of times. The chain combines TRBV6-4 with TRBJ1-1, with TRBD1 as a possible D gene (6 bases). The CDR3 spans 14 residues. From germline, CDR1 is MRHNA and CDR2 SNTAGT. V lost 5 bases, J lost 4 bases, and 14 bases lay in between. This CDR3 reads CASSPSRDITEAFF. The CDR3 DNA is TGTGCCAGCAGTCCGAGCCGGGACATCACTGAAGCTTTCTTT.

The sample holds a few counts of this clonotype. This chain connects TRBV5-1 to TRBJ2-7; D uncertain. Germline CDR1 and CDR2: SGHRS and YFSETQ. Between the trimmed V and J ends, which lost 5 bases and 0 bases, there was a span of 21 bases. The length of the CDR3 is 17 residues. CDR3 residues: CASRRRSVASTSYEQYF. The DNA of the CDR3 is TGCGCCAGCAGAAGGAGATCAGTGGCATCTACCTCCTACGAGCAGTACTTC.

The V call is TRBV7-2, the J call TRBJ2-7; 7 nucleotides line up with TRBD1. V was pared by 6 bases and J by 3 bases, with 11 bases of the junction left unmatched. The CDR3 extends over 15 amino acids. Looked up from germline, CDR1 is SGHTA and CDR2 is FQGNSA. This chain's CDR3 is CASRLEGQVFYEQYF. CDR3 in DNA: TGTGCCAGCAGACTGGAAGGACAGGTCTTCTACGAGCAGTACTTC.

This clonotype was observed a few times. This chain uses TRBV20-1 with TRBJ2-1; no definite D call. Germline V gives CDR1 DFQATT, CDR2 SNEGSKA (reference sequence). This CDR3 is 11 amino acids long. V lost 6 bases and J 9 bases, leaving 12 bases between the germline ends. The CDR3 region is CSAPDGREQFF. The CDR3 region has the DNA TGCAGTGCCCCGGACGGTCGTGAGCAGTTCTTC.

This clonotype has just one count. The chain uses TRBV11-1 and TRBJ2-5; D possibly uses TRBD1 or TRBD2 (6 bases each). The germline gives CDR1 SGHAT, CDR2 FQDESV (reference sequence). The CDR3 is 14 residues long. The V end was cut by 6 bases, the J end by 3 bases, with 14 bases between. CDR3 in amino acids: CASREGGPEETQYF. DNA for the CDR3: TGTGCCAGCAGGGAGGGGGGACCCGAAGAGACCCAGTACTTC.

The chain links TRBV20-1 to TRBJ2-1; 8 bases agree with TRBD2. Germline CDR1 and CDR2: DFQATT and SNEGSKA (reference sequence). The V gene end was trimmed by 6 bases and the J gene end by 9 bases; junction bases not matched to a gene: 13. This CDR3 has 14 amino acids. Written as DNA, the CDR3 is TGCAGTGCGTCCCCGGGAGGGCTACAGGTTGAGCAGTTCTTC. Residues: CSASPGGLQVEQFF.

This clonotype was seen once. The rearrangement links TRBV5-1 to TRBJ2-7, with no clear D. The CDR3 is 13 residues long. In germline, CDR1 is SGHRS, CDR2 YFSETQ. V was clipped by 1 base and J by 3 bases, with 8 bases between them. CDR3 bases: TGCGCCAGCAGCTTGAGCCAGAACTACGAGCAGTACTTC. Its protein is CASSLSQNYEQYF.

The chain recombines TRBV7-9 with TRBJ1-1; D gene unclear. CDR1 is SEHNR, CDR2 FQNEAQ, per germline (reference sequence). The germline V and J ends were trimmed by 0 bases and 1 base, with 9 bases remaining between them. The CDR3 sequence is 15 residues long. The CDR3 nucleotides read TGTGCCAGCAGCTTAGCGCTTTGGCAGAACACTGAAGCTTTCTTT. Translating it yields CASSLALWQNTEAFF.

The V call is TRBV27, the J call TRBJ1-6; D gene unclear. V shed 8 bases and J shed 2 bases, with 13 bases lying between them. The CDR3 length is 15 residues. The V gene's germline CDR1 is MNHEY and CDR2 SMNVEV (reference sequence). CDR3 DNA sequence: TGTGCCAGCGGGAAGGGAAACCCCTATAATTCACCCCTCCACTTT. It yields the protein CASGKGNPYNSPLHF.

The chain has TRBV20-1 and TRBJ2-7; 8 positions match TRBD1. After removal of 5 bases from V and 6 bases from J, the junction contained 9 bases not matched to a gene. The CDR3 is 13 residues long. Germline values: CDR1 DFQATT, CDR2 SNEGSKA (reference sequence). The CDR3 loop is CSAQSQGAGEQYF. CDR3 DNA sequence: TGCAGTGCTCAGAGTCAGGGGGCGGGCGAGCAGTACTTC.

V and J are TRBV7-9 and TRBJ1-2, with D possibly TRBD1 on 6 matching bases. This CDR3 comprises 13 residues. Germline V lookup: CDR1 SEHNR, CDR2 FQNEAQ (reference sequence). The germline V and J ends were trimmed by 3 bases and 8 bases, with 13 bases remaining between them. For the CDR3, the DNA is TGTGCCAGCAGCTTCGACAGGAAAGACGGCTACACCTTC. Its protein is CASSFDRKDGYTF.

Comment on this clonotype: An end of the junction does not agree with germline; a read error may underlie this. The rearrangement joins TRBV5-1 to TRBJ2-1, with D perhaps being TRBD1 or TRBD2 (6 bases each). The last part of the DNA fits TRBJ2-7 better; the J call may be wrong. The CDR3 length is 16 residues. Germline V gene data show CDR1 as SGHRS and CDR2 as YFSETQ. As DNA, the CDR3 is TGCGTCAGCAGCTTGAGATCGACGGGGGCCTACAATGAGCAGTACTTC. Translation: CVSSLRSTGAYNEQYF.

The chain combines TRBV24-1 with TRBJ2-1; D is undetermined. Germline V gives CDR1 KGHDR, CDR2 SFDVKD. V was trimmed by 1 base and J by 7 bases, leaving 10 bases between them. The CDR3 totals 14 residues. The CDR3 DNA sequence: TGTGCCACCAGTGATTTACTGGTGGGGAATGAGCAGTTCTTC. Amino acid sequence: CATSDLLVGNEQFF.

This clonotype was counted a few times. The V gene is TRBV12-3 or TRBV12-4, the J gene TRBJ1-5; D call uncertain. The CDR3 runs to 12 residues. The germline V and J ends were trimmed by 6 bases and 4 bases, with 7 bases remaining between them. This CDR3 is CASSRYNQPQHF. The CDR3 DNA reads TGTGCCAGCAGCCGATATAATCAGCCCCAGCATTTT.

This clonotype was detected a few times. V gene TRBV20-1 combines with J gene TRBJ2-5; D may match TRBD1 or TRBD2 (5 bases each). The CDR3 has 15 amino acids. The germline V gene encodes CDR1 DFQATT and CDR2 SNEGSKA (reference sequence). The V and J ends lost 4 bases and 3 bases respectively, with 18 bases between them. Here the CDR3 DNA reads TGCAGTGCTAACCTGGGACGCAAATGGGAAGAGACCCAGTACTTC. Protein: CSANLGRKWEETQYF.